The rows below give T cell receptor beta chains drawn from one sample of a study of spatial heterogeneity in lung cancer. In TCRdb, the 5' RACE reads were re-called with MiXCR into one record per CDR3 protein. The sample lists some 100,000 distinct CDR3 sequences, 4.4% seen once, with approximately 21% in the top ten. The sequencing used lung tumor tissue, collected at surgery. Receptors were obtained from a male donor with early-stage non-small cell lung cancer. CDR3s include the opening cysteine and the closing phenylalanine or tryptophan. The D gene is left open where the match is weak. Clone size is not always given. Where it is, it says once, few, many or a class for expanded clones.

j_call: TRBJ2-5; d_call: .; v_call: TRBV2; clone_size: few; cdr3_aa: CASNPGAPSWTQYF; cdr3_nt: TGTGCCAGCAATCCAGGGGCCCCCTCTTGGACCCAGTACTTC
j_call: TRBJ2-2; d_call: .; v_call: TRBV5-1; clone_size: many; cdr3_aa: CASGLWDGELFF; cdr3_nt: TGCGCCAGCGGCTTGTGGGACGGGGAGCTGTTTTTT
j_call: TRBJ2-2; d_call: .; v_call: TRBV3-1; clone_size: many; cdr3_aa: CASSQGFGDTGELFF; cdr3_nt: TGTGCCAGCAGCCAGGGGTTCGGCGACACCGGGGAGCTGTTTTTT
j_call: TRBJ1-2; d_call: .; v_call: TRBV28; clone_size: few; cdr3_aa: CASTIVGLYGYTF; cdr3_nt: TGTGCCAGCACGATCGTCGGACTCTATGGCTACACCTTC
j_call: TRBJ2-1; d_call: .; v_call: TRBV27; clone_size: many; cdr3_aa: CASSLRGQKSYNEQFF; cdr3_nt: TGTGCCAGCAGTTTAAGGGGACAAAAGTCCTACAATGAGCAGTTCTTC
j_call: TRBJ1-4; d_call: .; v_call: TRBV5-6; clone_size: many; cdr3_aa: CASSFRPTESGKLFF; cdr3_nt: TGTGCCAGCAGCTTTCGGCCAACGGAGAGTGGGAAACTGTTTTTT
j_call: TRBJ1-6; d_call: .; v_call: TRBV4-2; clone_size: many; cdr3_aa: CASSQGFRGPPWSPLHF; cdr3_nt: TGTGCCAGCAGCCAAGGGTTCAGAGGCCCTCCGTGGTCACCCCTCCACTTT
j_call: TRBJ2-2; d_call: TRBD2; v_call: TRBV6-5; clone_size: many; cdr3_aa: CARAGLASTGELFF; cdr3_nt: TGTGCCAGGGCCGGACTAGCGAGCACCGGGGAGCTGTTTTTT
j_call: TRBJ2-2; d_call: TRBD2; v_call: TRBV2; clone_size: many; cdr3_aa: CASSVSGSTGELFF; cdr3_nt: TGTGCCAGCAGTGTTAGCGGGAGCACCGGGGAGCTGTTTTTT
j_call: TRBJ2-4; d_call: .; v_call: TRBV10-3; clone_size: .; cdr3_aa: CATGSGGNIQYF; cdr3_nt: TGTGCCACGGGGTCAGGCGGAAACATTCAGTACTTC
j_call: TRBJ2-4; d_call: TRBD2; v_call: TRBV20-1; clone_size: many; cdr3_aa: CSASGRHIQYF; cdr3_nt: TGCAGTGCTAGCGGGAGGCACATTCAGTACTTC
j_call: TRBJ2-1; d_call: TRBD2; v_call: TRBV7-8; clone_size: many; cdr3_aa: CASSPRLAGGHNEQFF; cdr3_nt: TGTGCCAGCAGCCCGAGGTTAGCGGGAGGGCACAATGAGCAGTTCTTC
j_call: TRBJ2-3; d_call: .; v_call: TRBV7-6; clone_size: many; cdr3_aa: CASSFSSGGTDTQYF; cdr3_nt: TGTGCCAGCAGCTTTTCGTCCGGCGGCACAGATACGCAGTATTTT
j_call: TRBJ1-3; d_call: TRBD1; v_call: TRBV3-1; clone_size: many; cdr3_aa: CASSLGTVAGNTIYF; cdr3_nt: TGTGCCAGCAGCCTAGGGACAGTCGCTGGAAACACCATATATTTT
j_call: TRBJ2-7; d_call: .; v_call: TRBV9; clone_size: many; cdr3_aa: CASSVETGVTYEQYF; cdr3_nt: TGTGCCAGCAGCGTAGAAACGGGAGTAACCTACGAGCAGTACTTC
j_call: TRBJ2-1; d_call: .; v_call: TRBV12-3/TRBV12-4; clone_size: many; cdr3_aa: CASSLVGPVGYNEQFF; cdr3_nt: TGTGCCAGCAGTTTAGTGGGACCAGTGGGGTACAATGAGCAGTTCTTC
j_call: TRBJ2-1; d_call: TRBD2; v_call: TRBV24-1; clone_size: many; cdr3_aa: CATSATSGSSYNEQFF; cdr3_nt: TGTGCCACCAGTGCCACGAGCGGGAGCTCCTACAATGAGCAGTTCTTC
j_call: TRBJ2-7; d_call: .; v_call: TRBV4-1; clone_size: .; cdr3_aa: CASSQIFRSGNYEQYF; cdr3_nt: TGCGCCAGCAGCCAAATTTTCCGTTCGGGCAACTACGAGCAGTACTTC
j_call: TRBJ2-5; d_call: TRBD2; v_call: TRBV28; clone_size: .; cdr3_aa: CASSSGTRKKETQYF; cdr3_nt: TGTGCCAGCAGTTCCGGGACTAGAAAAAAAGAGACCCAGTACTTC
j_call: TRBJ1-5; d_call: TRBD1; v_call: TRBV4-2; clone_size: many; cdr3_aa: CASSQEGQGGEPQHF; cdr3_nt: TGTGCCAGCAGCCAAGAGGGACAGGGTGGTGAGCCCCAGCATTTT
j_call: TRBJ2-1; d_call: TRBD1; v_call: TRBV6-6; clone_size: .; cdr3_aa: CASSAGTGFYEQFF; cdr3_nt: TGTGCCAGCAGTGCCGGGACAGGGTTTTATGAGCAGTTCTTC
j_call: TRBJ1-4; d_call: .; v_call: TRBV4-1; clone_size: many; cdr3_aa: CASSQESHGEEKLFF; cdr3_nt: TGCGCCAGCAGCCAAGAATCACACGGAGAGGAAAAACTGTTTTTT
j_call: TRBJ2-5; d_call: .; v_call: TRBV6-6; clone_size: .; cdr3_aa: CASRGRGVETQYF; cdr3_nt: TGTGCCAGCAGGGGCAGGGGAGTGGAGACCCAGTACTTC
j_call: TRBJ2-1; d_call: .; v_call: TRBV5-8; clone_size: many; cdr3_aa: CASSLAQTGEDEQFF; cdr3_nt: TGTGCCAGCAGCTTGGCCCAAACAGGGGAGGATGAGCAGTTCTTC
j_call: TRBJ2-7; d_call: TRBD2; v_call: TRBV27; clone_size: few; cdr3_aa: CASSPRTSDYYEQYF; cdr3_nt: TGTGCCAGCAGTCCGCGGACTAGCGATTACTACGAGCAGTACTTC
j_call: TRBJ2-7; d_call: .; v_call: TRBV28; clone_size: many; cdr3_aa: CASRGKASYEQYF; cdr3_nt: TGTGCCAGCAGGGGGAAGGCATCCTACGAGCAGTACTTC
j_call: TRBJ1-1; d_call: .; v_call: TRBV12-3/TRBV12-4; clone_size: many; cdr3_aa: CASGVGSEAFF; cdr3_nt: TGTGCCAGCGGAGTCGGATCTGAAGCTTTCTTT
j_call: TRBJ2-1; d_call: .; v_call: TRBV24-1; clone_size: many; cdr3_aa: CATSDGNSLNEQFF; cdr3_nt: TGTGCCACCAGTGATGGGAACTCCCTCAATGAGCAGTTCTTC
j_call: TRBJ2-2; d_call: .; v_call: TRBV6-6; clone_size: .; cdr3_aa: CASITDRIGGELFF; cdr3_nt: TGTGCCAGCATCACCGACCGGATTGGCGGGGAGCTGTTTTTT
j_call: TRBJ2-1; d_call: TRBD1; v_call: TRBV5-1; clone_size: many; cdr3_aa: CASSWTGNANEQFF; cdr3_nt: TGCGCCAGCAGCTGGACAGGGAACGCTAATGAGCAGTTCTTC
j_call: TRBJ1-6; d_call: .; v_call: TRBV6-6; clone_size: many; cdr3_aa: CASNMDFYNSPLHF; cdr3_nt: TGTGCCAGTAATATGGACTTTTATAATTCACCCCTCCACTTT
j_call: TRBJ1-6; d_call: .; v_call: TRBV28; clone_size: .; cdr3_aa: CASSLSPNSGSPLHF; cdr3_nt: TGTGCCAGCAGTTTATCTCCCAATAGTGGGTCACCCCTCCACTTT
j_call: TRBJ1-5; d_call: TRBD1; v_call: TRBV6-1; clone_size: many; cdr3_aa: CAISDRGNQPQHF; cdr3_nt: TGTGCCATTTCGGACAGGGGCAATCAGCCCCAGCATTTT
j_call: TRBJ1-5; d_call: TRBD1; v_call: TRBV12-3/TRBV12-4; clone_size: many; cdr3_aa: CASSRRQGGSQPQHF; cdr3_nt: TGTGCCAGCAGTCGAAGACAGGGGGGAAGTCAGCCCCAGCATTTT
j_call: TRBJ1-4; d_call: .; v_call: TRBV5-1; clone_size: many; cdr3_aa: CASSSRENEKLFF; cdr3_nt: TGCGCCAGCAGCTCACGAGAGAATGAAAAACTGTTTTTT
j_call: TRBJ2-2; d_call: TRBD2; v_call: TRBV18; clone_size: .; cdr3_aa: CASSPAGASNTGELFF; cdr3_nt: TGTGCCAGCTCACCGGCGGGAGCGTCGAACACCGGGGAGCTGTTTTTT
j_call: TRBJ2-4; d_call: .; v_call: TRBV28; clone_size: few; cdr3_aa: CASSPKLLISLAKNIQYF; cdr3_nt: TGTGCCAGCAGTCCGAAACTACTCATTAGCCTAGCCAAAAACATTCAGTACTTC
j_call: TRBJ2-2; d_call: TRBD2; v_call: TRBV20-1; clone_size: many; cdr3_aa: CSARDPAGGGTGELFF; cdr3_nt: TGCAGTGCTAGAGATCCCGCGGGAGGCGGCACCGGGGAGCTGTTTTTT
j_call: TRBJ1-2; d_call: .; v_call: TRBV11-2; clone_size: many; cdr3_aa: CASSLDVNRPGYTF; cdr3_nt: TGTGCCAGCAGCTTAGATGTTAATCGCCCGGGCTACACCTTC
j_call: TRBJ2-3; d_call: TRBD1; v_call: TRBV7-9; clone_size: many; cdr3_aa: CASSLETGSIPDTQYF; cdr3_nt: TGTGCCAGCAGCTTAGAGACAGGGTCTATCCCAGATACGCAGTATTTT
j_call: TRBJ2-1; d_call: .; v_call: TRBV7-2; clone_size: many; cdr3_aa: CASSPFGRSDEQFF; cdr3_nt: TGTGCCAGCAGCCCTTTTGGGAGAAGTGATGAGCAGTTCTTC
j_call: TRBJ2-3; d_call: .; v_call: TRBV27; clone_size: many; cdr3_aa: CASSSLSRYTDTQYF; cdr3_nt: TGTGCCAGCAGCTCCCTCAGCCGGTACACAGATACGCAGTATTTT
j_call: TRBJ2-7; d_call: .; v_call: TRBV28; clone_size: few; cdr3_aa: CASSLAPLGSYEQYF; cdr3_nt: TGTGCCAGCAGTCTAGCACCCCTGGGATCCTACGAGCAGTACTTC
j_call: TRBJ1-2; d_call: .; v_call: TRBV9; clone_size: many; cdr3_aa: CASSVQTGGDYGYTF; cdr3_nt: TGTGCCAGCAGCGTTCAGACAGGAGGCGACTATGGCTACACCTTC
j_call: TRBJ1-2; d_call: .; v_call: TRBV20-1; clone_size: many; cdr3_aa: CSASPWGSTNYGYTF; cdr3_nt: TGCAGTGCCTCTCCCTGGGGCAGCACTAACTATGGCTACACCTTC
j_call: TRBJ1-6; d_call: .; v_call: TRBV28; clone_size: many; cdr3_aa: CASSPAGGVYSPLHF; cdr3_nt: TGTGCCAGCAGTCCAGCGGGGGGGGTGTACTCACCCCTCCACTTT
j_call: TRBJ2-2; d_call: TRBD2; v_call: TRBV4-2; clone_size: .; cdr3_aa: CASRAETSENTGELFF; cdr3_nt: TGTGCCAGCAGGGCGGAGACTAGCGAGAACACCGGGGAGCTGTTTTTT
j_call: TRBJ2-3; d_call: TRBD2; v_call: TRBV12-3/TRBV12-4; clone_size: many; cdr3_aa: CASSASGLAAYKQYF; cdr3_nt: TGTGCCAGCAGTGCCTCGGGACTAGCGGCATACAAGCAGTATTTT
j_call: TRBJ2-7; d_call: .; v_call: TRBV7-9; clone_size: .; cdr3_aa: CASSTRGYEQYF; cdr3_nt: TGTGCCAGCAGCACCCGCGGCTACGAGCAGTACTTC
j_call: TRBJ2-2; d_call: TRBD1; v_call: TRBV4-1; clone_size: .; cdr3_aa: CASSQDGTGDTGELFF; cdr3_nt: TGCGCCAGCAGCCAAGATGGGACAGGGGACACCGGGGAGCTGTTTTTT
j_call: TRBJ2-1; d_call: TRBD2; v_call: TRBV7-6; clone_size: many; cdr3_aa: CASSLGLADNEQFF; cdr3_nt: TGTGCCAGCAGCCTGGGACTAGCGGACAATGAGCAGTTCTTC
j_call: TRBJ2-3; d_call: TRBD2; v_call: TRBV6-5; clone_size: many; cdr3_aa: CASSESAGALGTQYF; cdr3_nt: TGTGCCAGCAGTGAATCTGCGGGAGCGTTGGGTACGCAGTATTTT
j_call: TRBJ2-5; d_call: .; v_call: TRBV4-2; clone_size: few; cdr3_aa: CASSQDRSGFQETQYF; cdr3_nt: TGTGCCAGCAGCCAAGATCGGAGCGGGTTTCAAGAGACCCAGTACTTC